This TCR beta chain was profiled in a study of regulatory T cells in long-lasting Graves disease. Study-level information: The definition of persistent Graves' disease was over 5 years of antithyroid drugs with positive TSH receptor antibodies. Whole-study results and caveats: When disease was persistent, TRBV28, TRBJ1-2 and TRBJ2-5 were the favored segments. The number of shared public clonotypes was higher in persistent patients (about 2,700) than new patients (approximately 1,000). Graves' patients with persistent disease showed TCR diversity lower than patients newly diagnosed.

With regard to this clonotype: Its specificity is not known.

Regarding time point: persistent/refractory GD, antithyroid drugs over 5 years with positive TRAb. RNA extracted from PBMCs served as the sequencing template. With iRepertoire HTBI primers and Arm-PCR of CDR3 regions, TCR beta libraries were built. TCRdb re-called the multiplex PCR reads with MiXCR, one entry per CDR3 protein. Of a few hundred thousand distinct CDR3 sequences in the sample, approximately 25% were seen once. The germline V gene encodes CDR1 SGDLS and CDR2 YYNGEE. Trimming took off 0 bases at V and 7 bases at J, with 7 bases between the two ends. The CDR3 runs to 12 residues. This clonotype was sampled from a woman in her forties with Graves disease. Material: peripheral blood mononuclear cells (PBMCs), obtained when the disease was refractory, from a patient treated with antithyroid drugs. V gene TRBV9 combines with J gene TRBJ1-2; D is undetermined. The CDR3 spells CASSVDHSGYTF. CDR3 nucleotide sequence: TGTGCCAGCAGCGTAGATCACTCTGGCTACACCTTC.